This entry lists 26 T cell receptor beta chains sequenced from one sample in a study of blood T cells in healthy people across ages. The use of a sample-barcoded 5' primer and a J-beta primer mix characterized a second PCR of about 7 to 12 cycles. TCRdb passed the 5' RACE reads through MiXCR, listing each CDR3 protein once. The sample carries hundreds of thousands of distinct CDR3 sequences, roughly 50% recorded once. Material for sequencing was blood. These receptors were collected from a man in his forties in good health.

The rearrangement uses TRBV2 and TRBJ2-4, with 9 bases that match TRBD1. This CDR3 has 17 residues. J gave up 0 bases and V 7 bases, and 10 bases lay outside the gene matches. Looked up from germline, CDR1 is SNHLY and CDR2 is FYNNEI. CDR3 nucleotides: TGTGCCAGCAAGGTACAGGGGGCTGTTGGAGCCAAAAACATTCAGTACTTC. Translated, it gives CASKVQGAVGAKNIQYF.

The table lists this clonotype with many counts. This rearrangement joins TRBV27 to TRBJ2-1; maybe TRBD2 (5 bases). Germline CDR1 and CDR2: MNHEY and SMNVEV (reference sequence). This CDR3 is 14 amino acids long. V shed 2 bases and J shed 0 bases, with 5 bases lying between them. CDR3 amino acids: CASSLGSSYNEQFF. The CDR3 DNA reads TGTGCCAGCAGTTTAGGGAGCTCCTACAATGAGCAGTTCTTC.

The chain is built from TRBV12-3 or TRBV12-4 and TRBJ1-5; D is perhaps TRBD1 (6 bases). V gave up 4 bases and J gave up 4 bases, with 14 bases separating them. This CDR3 spans 15 amino acids. CDR3 coding DNA: TGTGCCAGCAGTTCCCGGGGGGCGGCGAATCAGCCCCAGCATTTT. This gives the protein CASSSRGAANQPQHF.

This sequence joins TRBV27 and TRBJ2-5; 9 nucleotides line up with TRBD1. The J call is uncertain, as TRBJ2-7 better fits the DNA end. The CDR3 is 14 residues long. Germline CDR1 and CDR2: MNHEY and SMNVEV (reference sequence). The CDR3 sequence is CASHKQGAAYEQYF. In nucleotides, the CDR3 is TGTGCCAGCCACAAACAGGGGGCCGCCTACGAGCAGTACTTC.

This clonotype was recorded only once. With a much larger clone just one base away, this may be a read error. The chain combines TRBV5-1 with TRBJ2-1, with D hard to call. The V end lost 0 bases, the J end lost 11 bases, and 12 bases lay between the germline ends. CDR1 is SGHRS and CDR2 is YFSETQ in the germline V gene. This CDR3 is 13 amino acids long. This chain's CDR3 is CASSLATWDKQFF. For the CDR3, the DNA is TGCGCCAGCAGCTTGGCCACCTGGGATAAGCAGTTCTTC. Variable domain in full (rest from reference TRBV5-1 and TRBJ2-1): KAGVTQTPRYLIKTRGQQVTLSCSPISGHRSVSWYQQTPGQGLQFLFEYFSETQRNKGNFPGRFSGRQFSNSRSEMNVSTLELGDSALYLCASSLATWDKQFFGPGTRLTVL.

The chain combines TRBV29-1 with TRBJ2-5; D gene ambiguous. Germline CDR1 SQVTM, CDR2 ANQGSEA. The germline V and J ends were trimmed by 3 bases and 11 bases, with 22 bases remaining between them. The CDR3 loop spans 14 amino acids. The CDR3 coding sequence is TGCAGCGTTGACAGCCTGGATACCTACAATGAGCAGTACTTC. Translation: CSVDSLDTYNEQYF.

There are a few counts of this clonotype. The chain employs TRBV6-1 and TRBJ2-5; 12 nucleotides agree with TRBD1. TRBJ2-7 matches the DNA end more closely, so the J call is doubtful. This CDR3 is built from 15 residues. CDR1 and CDR2 (germline): MNHNS, SASEGT. DNA for the CDR3: TGTGCCAGCACTAAAATGGGACAGGGGGCCAACGAGCAGTACTTC. Amino acid sequence: CASTKMGQGANEQYF.

This clonotype was counted at least ten times. This sequence joins TRBV12-3 or TRBV12-4 and TRBJ1-2, with D maybe TRBD1 (6 bases). There are 20 residues in the CDR3. The V gene lost 6 bases and the J gene lost 5 bases, with 34 bases spanning the gap. CDR3 nucleotide sequence: TGTGCCAGCAGCCCAAGGGGGACCGGGACACAGGAATCTACAGGATATGGCTACACCTTC. Translation gives CASSPRGTGTQESTGYGYTF.

The chain couples TRBV4-1 to TRBJ2-3; possibly TRBD2 for D (5 bases). Per germline, CDR1 MGHRA and CDR2 YSYEKL. V was cut by 3 bases and J by 2 bases, with 12 bases left in between. The CDR3 spans 15 residues. This chain's CDR3 is CASSQRVGLTDTQYF. The CDR3, as DNA: TGCGCCAGCAGCCAGCGGGTGGGTCTCACAGATACGCAGTATTTT.

This clonotype was seen more than once but under ten times. The rearrangement uses TRBV29-1 and TRBJ2-3, with 7 nucleotides matching TRBD1. Losses at the gene ends were 7 bases for V and 4 bases for J; bases not matched to a gene: 8. The CDR3 has 13 residues. CDR1 and CDR2 (germline): SQVTM, ANQGSEA. CDR3 region: CSARRQGPDTQYF. CDR3 DNA sequence: TGCAGCGCCCGTCGACAGGGCCCAGATACGCAGTATTTT.

The chain recombines TRBV2 with TRBJ2-5, with 13 bases fitting TRBD2. V trimming: 5 bases; J trimming: 5 bases; junction bases outside the gene matches: 11. The CDR3 sequence is 17 residues long. Germline assignment: CDR1 SNHLY and CDR2 FYNNEI. CDR3 loop: CASSHRTSGSVVETQYF. In DNA form, the CDR3 reads TGTGCCAGCAGTCATCGGACTAGCGGGAGTGTGGTGGAGACCCAGTACTTC.

V and J are TRBV11-2 and TRBJ1-6, with D possibly matching TRBD1 (6 bases). Trimming cost V 1 base and J 7 bases, with 11 bases left between them. Germline assignment: CDR1 SGHAT and CDR2 FQNNGV. This CDR3 is built from 15 residues. The CDR3 bases are TGTGCCAGCAGCTTAGCCGGGACAAACAATTCACCCCTCCACTTT. Encoded protein: CASSLAGTNNSPLHF.

The CDR3 sequence: CASSSTLGGVGYTF. CDR3 coding DNA: TGTGCCAGCAGCTCGACCCTCGGGGGAGTAGGCTACACCTTC. The chain links TRBV6-5 to TRBJ1-2, with D possibly being TRBD1 (5 bases). The CDR3 extends over 14 amino acids. Trimming took 6 bases from V and 8 from J, leaving 19 bases between them. Germline loops: CDR1 MNHEY, CDR2 SVGAGI.

V usage is TRBV5-1 and J usage is TRBJ2-7; 10 bases line up with TRBD2. The germline V gene encodes CDR1 SGHRS and CDR2 YFSETQ. This CDR3 spans 13 amino acids. With V trimmed by 3 bases and J by 5 bases, 2 bases remained unmatched. In nucleotides, the CDR3 is TGCGCCAGCAGCTCAGGACTAGCGGACGAGCAGTACTTC. It encodes CASSSGLADEQYF. Looking up the rest from reference TRBV5-1 and TRBJ2-7 gives the full variable domain: KAGVTQTPRYLIKTRGQQVTLSCSPISGHRSVSWYQQTPGQGLQFLFEYFSETQRNKGNFPGRFSGRQFSNSRSEMNVSTLELGDSALYLCASSSGLADEQYFGPGTRLTVT.

V and J are TRBV20-1 and TRBJ1-5, with a weak D call TRBD1 (6 bases). The CDR3 is 14 amino acids. The V gene's germline CDR1 is DFQATT and CDR2 SNEGSKA (reference sequence). V lost 0 bases, J lost 3 bases, and 9 bases lay in between. In DNA form, the CDR3 reads TGCAGTGCTAGAGATCGGGACAACAATCAGCCCCAGCATTTT. Protein product: CSARDRDNNQPQHF.

The rearrangement links TRBV29-1 to TRBJ1-3, with D possibly TRBD1 on 5 matching bases. The CDR3 is 14 residues long. Germline CDR1 is SQVTM and CDR2 is ANQGSEA. Trimming shortened V by 1 base and J by 3 bases, and 10 bases separated the two germline ends. The CDR3: CSVEADSGGNTIYF. The DNA for the CDR3 is TGCAGCGTTGAAGCAGACAGCGGTGGAAACACCATATATTTT.

The gene calls are TRBV5-6 and TRBJ2-7; 10 bases agree with TRBD1. With the DNA end fitting TRBJ2-5 better, the J assignment may be wrong. The CDR3 sequence is 15 residues long. Germline loops: CDR1 SGHDT, CDR2 YYEEEE. The CDR3 nucleotides read TGTGCCAGCAGCAGCATGGGACAGGGGATTGAGACCCAGTACTTC. Translating gives CASSSMGQGIETQYF.

V gene TRBV27 combines with J gene TRBJ2-7; TRBD1 matches at 8 bases. CDR1 is MNHEY, CDR2 SMNVEV, per germline (reference sequence). V was pared by 6 bases and J by 7 bases, with 17 bases of the junction left unmatched. The CDR3 loop spans 16 amino acids. The CDR3 reads CASRMTGAGRGGEQYF. The CDR3 region has the DNA TGTGCCAGCAGAATGACAGGGGCCGGGAGAGGCGGAGAGCAGTACTTC.

This clonotype was recorded a few times. The chain uses TRBV7-2 and TRBJ1-2, with 9 bases identical to TRBD1. J was trimmed by 1 base and V by 2 bases; bases with no gene match: 5. The CDR3 runs to 16 residues. Germline V gene lookup returns CDR1 SGHTA and CDR2 FQGNSA. CDR3: CASSLRKDRGNYGYTF. The CDR3 region has the DNA TGTGCCAGCAGCTTAAGAAAGGACAGGGGTAACTATGGCTACACCTTC.

The chain couples TRBV29-1 to TRBJ2-3; D not certain. Trimming pared 6 bases from V and 3 bases from J, leaving 7 bases between. Looked up from germline, CDR1 is SQVTM and CDR2 is ANQGSEA. The CDR3 contains 11 residues. In DNA form, the CDR3 reads TGCAGCGTCATGGGGACAGATACGCAGTATTTT. Amino acid sequence: CSVMGTDTQYF.

The chain is built from TRBV4-2 and TRBJ1-5; no clear D. The CDR3 has 18 amino acids. Germline loops: CDR1 LGHNA, CDR2 YNFKEQ. V shed 1 base and J shed 1 base, with 17 bases lying between them. CDR3 in amino acids: CASSQGRGQTLSNQPQHF. Written as DNA, the CDR3 is TGTGCCAGCAGCCAAGGACGAGGGCAGACCCTCAGCAATCAGCCCCAGCATTTT.

The chain is built from TRBV28 and TRBJ1-5, with D maybe TRBD1 (6 bases). Germline CDR1 reads MDHEN; CDR2 reads SYDVKM. This CDR3 comprises 18 residues. Trimming shortened V by 1 base and J by 11 bases, and 27 bases separated the two germline ends. The CDR3 bases are TGTGCCAGCAGTTTATTGGTGGGACACCTTGGGATTAATGTAGCCCAGCATTTT. Translating gives CASSLLVGHLGINVAQHF.

The gene calls are TRBV20-1 and TRBJ1-6; tentative D call: TRBD1 (5 bases). From germline, CDR1 is DFQATT and CDR2 SNEGSKA (reference sequence). Trimming left V 1 base short and J 0 bases short, with 31 bases between. The CDR3 extends over 23 amino acids. The CDR3 spells CSARAGFSEVGNGDPSYNSPLHF. The CDR3 DNA reads TGCAGTGCTAGAGCTGGGTTTTCAGAGGTCGGAAATGGGGACCCCTCCTATAATTCACCCCTCCACTTT.

This chain joins TRBV7-6 and TRBJ2-3; TRBD2 agrees at 7 bases. The CDR3 consists of 16 residues. Germline assignment: CDR1 SGHVS and CDR2 FNYEAQ. V lost 1 base, J lost 3 bases, and 7 bases stayed unmatched. The CDR3 spells CASSLGGGGSTDTQYF. The CDR3 DNA reads as TGTGCCAGCAGCTTAGGTGGCGGGGGAAGTACAGATACGCAGTATTTT.

The chain carries TRBV28 and TRBJ2-7, with a weak D call TRBD2 (5 bases). The V and J ends lost 10 bases and 3 bases respectively, with 25 bases between them. The CDR3 totals 16 residues. CDR1 MDHEN and CDR2 SYDVKM come from the germline V gene. DNA for the CDR3: TGTGCCACTTCCCAACGAGGAATAGCGAAGGACTACGAGCAGTACTTC. It specifies CATSQRGIAKDYEQYF.

Only a few counts were recorded for this clonotype. This chain links TRBV16 with TRBJ2-1, with a weak D call TRBD2 (5 bases). Germline V gives CDR1 KGHSY, CDR2 FQNENV. Trimming cost V 8 bases and J 4 bases, with 18 bases left between them. There are 15 residues in the CDR3. The CDR3 coding sequence is TGTGCCAGCCTAAGACCGGGATCGCGGTACAATGAGCAGTTCTTC. This encodes CASLRPGSRYNEQFF.